This entry describes one T cell receptor (beta chain). This specimen belongs to a study of blood T cell repertoires in COVID-19. Looking at the study overall: Both acute and convalescent COVID-19 samples were obtained from the United States, Italy and Spain. Sources were T cells, B-cell-depleted T cells, or PBMCs; the material itself was cDNA or gDNA.

V dropped 0 bases and J dropped 1 base, with 10 bases sitting between them. Germline assignment: CDR1 LGHNA and CDR2 YNFKEQ. The CDR3 extends over 15 amino acids. Authors' methods: Estimates of nucleated cell counts were drawn from the amplification of reference gene primers. The protocol was immunoSEQ multiplex PCR, while the TCRdb copy is restricted to in-frame clones and leaves out a portion. V, J and clone size were drawn from that table, and D and trimming were deduced from the DNA. Here the sample spans 380,000 or so clones, roughly 90% being singletons. Material: peripheral blood. The chain carries TRBV4-2 and TRBJ2-7; TRBD2 might be the D (6 bases). The sequence was collected from a middle-aged man with acute or convalescent COVID-19. The CDR3 DNA reads as TGTGCCAGCAGCCAAGAGTACCGGGAGTCCTACGAGCAGTACTTC. This translates into CASSQEYRESYEQYF.